Listed below are T cell receptor beta chains from one sample, sequenced in a study of T cells in Graves' hyperthyroidism and ophthalmopathy. A single record per CDR3 protein comes from TCRdb applying MiXCR to the multiplex PCR reads. The repertoire consists of 350,000 to 400,000 distinct CDR3 sequences, with around 14% occurring once and the leading ten covering approximately 32%. The sequenced material came from blood. The source of these receptors is a woman aged 25-40 years with Graves' hyperthyroidism. The CDR3 runs from the conserved cysteine through the conserved F or W. D genes are given only for firm matches. The size of a clone is reported for some rows only, either as once, few or many, or as a class for expanded clones.

V	J	D	size	DNA	CDR3
TRBV6-1	TRBJ2-1	TRBD2	.	TGTGCCAGCAGTGAATTAGCGGGAGGGCGGGGTGAGCAGTTCTTC	CASSELAGGRGEQFF
TRBV7-9	TRBJ1-3	.	.	TGTGCCAGCAGCTTAGCGATCGGGCTATCGACCGGAAACACCATATATTTT	CASSLAIGLSTGNTIYF
TRBV20-1	TRBJ2-5	.	many	TGCAGTGCAATACCGACCGTACGCCAAGAGACCCAGTACTTC	CSAIPTVRQETQYF
TRBV5-1	TRBJ2-3	TRBD1	many	TGCGCCAGCAGCTCTGACAGGGCGAGGGCAGATACGCAGTATTTT	CASSSDRARADTQYF
TRBV28	TRBJ1-2	.	few	TGTGCCAGCAGTTTAAGTGGGGGGGCTGGTGGCTACACCTTC	CASSLSGGAGGYTF
TRBV28	TRBJ1-2	.	.	TGTGCCAGCAGTCCGGCCCTCAGGGGCGGGGATGGCTACACCTTC	CASSPALRGGDGYTF
TRBV6-5	TRBJ2-7	.	many	TGTGCCAGCAGTTACAGCGGCATTCGCGCTTTCTACGAGCAGTACTTC	CASSYSGIRAFYEQYF
TRBV5-5	TRBJ1-2	.	many	TGTGCCAGCAGCTTTCCGACGGAACGCTATGGCTACACCTTC	CASSFPTERYGYTF
TRBV20-1	TRBJ2-7	.	few	TGCAGTGCCCGGTCGTTTGGCGAGCAGTACTTC	CSARSFGEQYF
TRBV4-1	TRBJ2-1	.	many	TGCGCCAGCAGCGCCGAGGGCAGGGCGTACAATGAGCAGTTCTTC	CASSAEGRAYNEQFF
TRBV24-1	TRBJ2-1	TRBD2	few	TGTGCCACCAGTGATCGACTAGCGGGAAATAGGGTTGAGCAGTTCTTC	CATSDRLAGNRVEQFF
TRBV12-3/TRBV12-4	TRBJ2-7	TRBD2	few	TGTGCCAGCAGTACACCCTGGGAGGGCGAGCAGTACTTC	CASSTPWEGEQYF
TRBV11-3	TRBJ2-3	.	few	TGTGCCAGCAGCCCCTCAGGGTACAGGGAAGGCCGCTACACAGATACGCAGTATTTT	CASSPSGYREGRYTDTQYF
TRBV11-3	TRBJ1-1	.	many	TGTGCCAGCAGCTTTATGGGGGTAGGCACTGAAGCTTTCTTT	CASSFMGVGTEAFF
TRBV2	TRBJ1-6	.	many	TGTGCCAGCAAAGACAGGAGCGGTTCACCCCTCCACTTT	CASKDRSGSPLHF
TRBV28	TRBJ2-7	TRBD1	many	TGTGCCAGCAGTCCACCGGGACAGGGAGTCCACGAGCAGTACTTC	CASSPPGQGVHEQYF
TRBV7-8	TRBJ2-7	TRBD2	many	TGTGCCAGCAGCACGAGGACTAGTTGGTACCAGCAGTACTTC	CASSTRTSWYQQYF
TRBV28	TRBJ2-7	TRBD1	many	TGTGCCAGCAGATTCCAGGACAGGGGAGTCTACGAGCAGTACTTC	CASRFQDRGVYEQYF
TRBV2	TRBJ2-2	.	.	TGTGCCAGCAGTGCAGGGACGGGCACCGGGGAGCTGTTTTTT	CASSAGTGTGELFF
TRBV28	TRBJ2-3	TRBD2	many	TGTGCCAGCAGCAAATGGGGGGGAGATACGCAGTATTTT	CASSKWGGDTQYF
TRBV28	TRBJ2-7	.	many	TGTGCCAGCAGTTTTCGGGGGACCCTACACGAGCAGTACTTC	CASSFRGTLHEQYF
TRBV2	TRBJ1-5	.	.	TGTGCCAGCAGTTCGGGGCAGGTTAGCAATCAGCCCCAGCATTTT	CASSSGQVSNQPQHF
TRBV18	TRBJ1-1	TRBD1	.	TGTGCCAGCTCACCAGGACAGGGTGGTGAAGCTTTCTTT	CASSPGQGGEAFF
TRBV28	TRBJ1-1	TRBD1	many	TGTGCCAGCAGGACTTCCGGGACAGGGGGCATTACTGAAGCTTTCTTT	CASRTSGTGGITEAFF
TRBV5-1	TRBJ2-3	.	.	TGCGCCAGCAGCTTGGCCCCTGCGGAGAGGGCAGATACGCAGTATTTT	CASSLAPAERADTQYF
TRBV9	TRBJ2-2	.	few	TGTGCCAGCAGCGTAAGACCCCAGAACACCGGGGAGCTGTTTTTT	CASSVRPQNTGELFF
TRBV29-1	TRBJ2-7	.	once	TGCAGCGTGGAACAGGATTCCTACGAGCAGTACTTC	CSVEQDSYEQYF
TRBV2	TRBJ1-4	.	few	TGTGCCAGCAGGGTAAGGACGGTTGAAAAACTGTTTTTT	CASRVRTVEKLFF
TRBV20-1	TRBJ2-1	.	many	TGCAGTGCTCCCCGGACTAGCCAGGGGGGTGAGCAGTTCTTC	CSAPRTSQGGEQFF
TRBV4-1	TRBJ2-6	.	.	TGCGCCAGCAGCCAAGTGGGGGCCAACGTCCTGACTTTC	CASSQVGANVLTF
TRBV10-3	TRBJ2-1	.	few	TGTGCCATCAGTGAGTCGCTTTACAATGGGCAGTTCTTC	CAISESLYNGQFF
TRBV5-1	TRBJ2-5	TRBD2	few	TGCGCCAGCAGCCACCTACTAGCGGGGGGAGAGACCCAGTACTTC	CASSHLLAGGETQYF
TRBV25-1	TRBJ2-7	.	.	TGTGCCAGCGCAGGGAGAGACTACGAGCAGTACTTC	CASAGRDYEQYF
TRBV5-6	TRBJ2-7	.	.	TGTGCCAGCAGCTTGATCCCTGGGGGGGCCAGGAATAGACCCTACGAGCAGTACTTC	CASSLIPGGARNRPYEQYF
TRBV28	TRBJ2-3	.	few	TGTACCAGCAGTTTTGACCTTAGCACAGATACGCAGTATTTT	CTSSFDLSTDTQYF
TRBV28	TRBJ1-5	TRBD1	many	TGTGCCAGCAGCCATGCCGGACAGGGAGGTCAGCCCCAGCATTTT	CASSHAGQGGQPQHF
TRBV10-3	TRBJ2-1	TRBD2	many	TGTGCCATCAGTGAGTCCCCTGGGACTAGCGGGAGATGGTATGAGCAGTTCTTC	CAISESPGTSGRWYEQFF